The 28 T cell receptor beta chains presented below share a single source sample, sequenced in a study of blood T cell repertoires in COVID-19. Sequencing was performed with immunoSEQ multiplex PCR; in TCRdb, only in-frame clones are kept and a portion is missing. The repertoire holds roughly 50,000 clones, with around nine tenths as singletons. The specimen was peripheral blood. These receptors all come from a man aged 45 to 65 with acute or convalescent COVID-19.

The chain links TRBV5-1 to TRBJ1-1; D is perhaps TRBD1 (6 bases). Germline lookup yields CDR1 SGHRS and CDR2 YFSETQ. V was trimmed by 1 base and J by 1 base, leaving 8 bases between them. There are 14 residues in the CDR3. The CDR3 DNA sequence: TGCGCCAGCAGCTTGATGGACAGGAACACTGAAGCTTTCTTT. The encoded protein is CASSLMDRNTEAFF.

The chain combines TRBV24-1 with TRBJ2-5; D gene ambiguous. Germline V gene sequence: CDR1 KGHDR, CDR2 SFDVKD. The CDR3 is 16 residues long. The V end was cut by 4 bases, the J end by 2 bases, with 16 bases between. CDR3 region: CATSDPSGGRQETQYF. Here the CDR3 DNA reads TGTGCCACCAGTGACCCGTCGGGTGGCCGGCAAGAGACCCAGTACTTC.

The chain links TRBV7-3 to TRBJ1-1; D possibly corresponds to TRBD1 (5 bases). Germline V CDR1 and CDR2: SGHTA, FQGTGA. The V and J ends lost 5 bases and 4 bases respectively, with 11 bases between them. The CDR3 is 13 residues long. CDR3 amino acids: CASSVQGGTEAFF. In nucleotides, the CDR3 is TGTGCCAGCAGCGTTCAGGGCGGCACTGAAGCTTTCTTT.

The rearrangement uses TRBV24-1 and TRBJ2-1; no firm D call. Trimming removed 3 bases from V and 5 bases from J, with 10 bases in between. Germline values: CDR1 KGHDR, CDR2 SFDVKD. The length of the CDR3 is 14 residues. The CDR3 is CATSDATADNEQFF. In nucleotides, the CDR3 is TGTGCCACCAGTGATGCGACGGCGGACAATGAGCAGTTCTTC.

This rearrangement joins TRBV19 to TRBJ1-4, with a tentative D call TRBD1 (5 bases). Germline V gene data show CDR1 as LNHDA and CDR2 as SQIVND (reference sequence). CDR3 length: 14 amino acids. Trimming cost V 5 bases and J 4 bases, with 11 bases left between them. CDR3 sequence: CASSAGRSNEKLFF. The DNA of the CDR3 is TGTGCCAGTAGTGCGGGACGGAGTAATGAAAAACTGTTTTTT. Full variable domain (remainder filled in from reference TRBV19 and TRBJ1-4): DGGITQSPKYLFRKEGQNVTLSCEQNLNHDAMYWYRQDPGQGLRLIYYSQIVNDFQKGDIAEGYSVSREKKESFPLTVTSAQKNPTAFYLCASSAGRSNEKLFFGSGTQLSVL.

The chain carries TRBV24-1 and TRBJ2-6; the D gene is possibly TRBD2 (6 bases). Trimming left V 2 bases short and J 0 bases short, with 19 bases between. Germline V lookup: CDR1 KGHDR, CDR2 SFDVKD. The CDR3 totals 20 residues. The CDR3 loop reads CATSDSPGRGKNSGANVLTF. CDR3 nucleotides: TGTGCCACCAGTGATTCTCCGGGACGGGGGAAAAACTCTGGGGCCAACGTCCTGACTTTC.

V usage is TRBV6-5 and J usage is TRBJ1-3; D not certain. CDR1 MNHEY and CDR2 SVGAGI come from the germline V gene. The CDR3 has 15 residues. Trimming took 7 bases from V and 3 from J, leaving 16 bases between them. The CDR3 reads CASIRTSQVGNTIYF. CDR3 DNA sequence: TGTGCCAGCATTCGAACGTCGCAGGTTGGAAACACCATATATTTT.

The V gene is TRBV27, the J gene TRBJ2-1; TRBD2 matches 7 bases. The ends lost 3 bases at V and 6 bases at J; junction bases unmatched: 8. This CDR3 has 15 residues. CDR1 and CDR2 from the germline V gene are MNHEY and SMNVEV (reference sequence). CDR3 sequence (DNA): TGTGCCAGCAGTTTTCGGCGGGAGATACCCAATGAGCAGTTCTTC. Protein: CASSFRREIPNEQFF.

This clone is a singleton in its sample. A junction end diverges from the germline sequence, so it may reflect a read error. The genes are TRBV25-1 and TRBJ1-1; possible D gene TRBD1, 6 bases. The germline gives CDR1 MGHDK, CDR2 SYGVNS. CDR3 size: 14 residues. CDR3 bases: TGTGCCAGCAGTGAAGACGCAGGGGACACCGAAGCTTTCTTT. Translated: CASSEDAGDTEAFF. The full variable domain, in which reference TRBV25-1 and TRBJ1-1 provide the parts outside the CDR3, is EADIYQTPRYLVIGTGKKITLECSQTMGHDKMYWYQQDPGMELHLIHYSYGVNSTEKGDLSSESTVSRIRTEHFPLTLESARPSHTSQYLCASSEDAGDTEAFFGQGTRLTVV.

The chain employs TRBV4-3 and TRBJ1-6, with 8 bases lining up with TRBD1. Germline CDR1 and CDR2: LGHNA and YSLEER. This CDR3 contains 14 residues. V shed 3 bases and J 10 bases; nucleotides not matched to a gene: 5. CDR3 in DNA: TGCGCCAGCAGCCAGCCGGGACAGGAGTCACCCCTCCACTTT. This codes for CASSQPGQESPLHF.

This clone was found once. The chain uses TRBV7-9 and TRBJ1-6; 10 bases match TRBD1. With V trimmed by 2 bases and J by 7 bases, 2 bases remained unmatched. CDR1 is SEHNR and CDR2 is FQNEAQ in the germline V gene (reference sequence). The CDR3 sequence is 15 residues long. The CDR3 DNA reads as TGTGCCAGCAGCTTAATGGGACAGGGGAATTCACCCCTCCACTTT. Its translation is CASSLMGQGNSPLHF.

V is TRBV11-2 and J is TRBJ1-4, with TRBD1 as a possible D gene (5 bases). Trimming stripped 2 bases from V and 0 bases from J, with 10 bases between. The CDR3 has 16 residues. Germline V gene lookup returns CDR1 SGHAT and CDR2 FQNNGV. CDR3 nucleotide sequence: TGTGCCAGCAGCTTAAGGCGGGGGGCAACTAATGAAAAACTGTTTTTT. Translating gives CASSLRRGATNEKLFF.

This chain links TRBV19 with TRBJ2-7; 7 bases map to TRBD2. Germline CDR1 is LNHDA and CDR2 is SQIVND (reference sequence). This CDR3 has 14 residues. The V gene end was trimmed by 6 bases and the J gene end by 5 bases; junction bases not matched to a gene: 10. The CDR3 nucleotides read TGTGCCAGTAGGGCGGGAGCGATACCAAACGAGCAGTACTTC. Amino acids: CASRAGAIPNEQYF. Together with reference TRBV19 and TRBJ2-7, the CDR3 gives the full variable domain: DGGITQSPKYLFRKEGQNVTLSCEQNLNHDAMYWYRQDPGQGLRLIYYSQIVNDFQKGDIAEGYSVSREKKESFPLTVTSAQKNPTAFYLCASRAGAIPNEQYFGPGTRLTVT.

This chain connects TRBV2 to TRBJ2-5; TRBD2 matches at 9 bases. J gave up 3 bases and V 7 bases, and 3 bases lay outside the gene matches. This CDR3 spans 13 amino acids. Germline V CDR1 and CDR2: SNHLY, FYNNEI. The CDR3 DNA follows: TGTGCCAGCAAGCGGGGGGCGGAAGAGACCCAGTACTTC. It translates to CASKRGAEETQYF.

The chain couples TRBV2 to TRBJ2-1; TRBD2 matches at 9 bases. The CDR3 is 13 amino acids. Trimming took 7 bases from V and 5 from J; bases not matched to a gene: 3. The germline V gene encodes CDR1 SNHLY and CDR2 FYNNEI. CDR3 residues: CASKAGGNNEQFF. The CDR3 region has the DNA TGTGCCAGCAAAGCGGGAGGAAACAATGAGCAGTTCTTC.

Here the CDR3 reads CASSLGGGNTEAFF. CDR3 sequence (DNA): TGTGCCAGCAGCTTAGGAGGGGGGAACACTGAAGCTTTCTTT. This chain connects TRBV7-9 to TRBJ1-1; possibly TRBD1 for D (6 bases). This CDR3 has 14 residues. The germline V gene encodes CDR1 SEHNR and CDR2 FQNEAQ (reference sequence). V lost 1 base and J lost 1, with 7 bases in between.

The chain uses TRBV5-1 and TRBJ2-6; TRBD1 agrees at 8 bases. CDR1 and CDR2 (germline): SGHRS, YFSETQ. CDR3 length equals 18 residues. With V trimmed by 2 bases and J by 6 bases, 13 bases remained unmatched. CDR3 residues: CASSFGSGGVRAANVLTF. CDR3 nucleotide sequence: TGCGCCAGCAGCTTTGGGTCAGGGGGCGTCCGGGCGGCCAACGTCCTGACTTTC.

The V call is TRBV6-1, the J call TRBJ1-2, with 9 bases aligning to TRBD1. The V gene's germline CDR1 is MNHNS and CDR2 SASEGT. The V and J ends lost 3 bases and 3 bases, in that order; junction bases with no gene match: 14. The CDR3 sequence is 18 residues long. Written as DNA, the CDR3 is TGTGCCAGCAGTGACCACCCCGGGACAGGGCTTTTATACTATGGCTACACCTTC. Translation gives CASSDHPGTGLLYYGYTF.

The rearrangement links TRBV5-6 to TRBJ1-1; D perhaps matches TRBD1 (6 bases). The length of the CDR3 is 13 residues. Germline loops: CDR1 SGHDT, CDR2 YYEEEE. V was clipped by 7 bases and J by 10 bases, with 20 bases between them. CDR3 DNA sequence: TGTGCCAGCTCGCCGGGAGGACAGTTCGGAGCTTTCTTT. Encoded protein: CASSPGGQFGAFF. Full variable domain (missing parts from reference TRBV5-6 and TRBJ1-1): DAGVTQSPTHLIKTRGQQVTLRCSPKSGHDTVSWYQQALGQGPQFIFQYYEEEERQRGNFPDRFSGHQFPNYSSELNVNALLLGDSALYLCASSPGGQFGAFFGQGTRLTVV.

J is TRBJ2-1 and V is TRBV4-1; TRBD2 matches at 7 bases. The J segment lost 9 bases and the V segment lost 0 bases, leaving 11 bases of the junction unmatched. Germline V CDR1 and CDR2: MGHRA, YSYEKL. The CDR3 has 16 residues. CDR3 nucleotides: TGCGCCAGCAGCCAAGATGTGGGGGGGGGTATGGGTGAGCAGTTCTTC. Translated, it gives CASSQDVGGGMGEQFF.

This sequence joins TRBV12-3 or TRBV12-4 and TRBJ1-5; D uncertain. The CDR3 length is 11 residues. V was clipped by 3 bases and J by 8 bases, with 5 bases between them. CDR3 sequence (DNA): TGTGCCAGCAGTTTCGGGGAGCCCCAGCATTTT. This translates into CASSFGEPQHF.

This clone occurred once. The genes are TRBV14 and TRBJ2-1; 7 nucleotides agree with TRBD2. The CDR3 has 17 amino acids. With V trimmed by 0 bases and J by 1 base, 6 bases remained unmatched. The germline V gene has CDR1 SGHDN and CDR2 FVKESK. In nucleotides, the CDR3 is TGTGCCAGCAGCCAAGAGTACGGCGGGGGTTCCTACAATGAGCAGTTCTTC. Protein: CASSQEYGGGSYNEQFF.

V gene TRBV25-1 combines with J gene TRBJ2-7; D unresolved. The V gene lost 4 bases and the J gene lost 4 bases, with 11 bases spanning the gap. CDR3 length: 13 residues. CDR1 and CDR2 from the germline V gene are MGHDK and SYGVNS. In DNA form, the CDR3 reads TGTGCCAGCAGTGGACTGACTGTGTACGAGCAGTACTTC. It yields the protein CASSGLTVYEQYF.

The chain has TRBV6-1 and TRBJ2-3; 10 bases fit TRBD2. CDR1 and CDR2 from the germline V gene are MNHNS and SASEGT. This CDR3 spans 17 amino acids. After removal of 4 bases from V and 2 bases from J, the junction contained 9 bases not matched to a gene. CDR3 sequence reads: CASSGGIAGGTTDTQYF. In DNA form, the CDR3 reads TGTGCCAGCAGTGGCGGGATAGCGGGGGGAACCACAGATACGCAGTATTTT.

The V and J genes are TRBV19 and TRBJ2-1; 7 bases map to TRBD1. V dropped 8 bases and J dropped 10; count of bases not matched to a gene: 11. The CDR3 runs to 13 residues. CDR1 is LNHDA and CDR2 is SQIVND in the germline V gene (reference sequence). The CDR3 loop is CASLQPPGQEQFF. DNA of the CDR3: TGTGCCAGTTTACAACCCCCGGGACAGGAGCAGTTCTTC.

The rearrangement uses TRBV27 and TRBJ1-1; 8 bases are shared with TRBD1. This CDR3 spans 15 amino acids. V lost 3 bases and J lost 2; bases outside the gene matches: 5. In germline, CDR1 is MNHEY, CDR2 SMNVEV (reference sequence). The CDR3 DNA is TGTGCCAGCAGTTTGACAGGGGCACATAACACTGAAGCTTTCTTT. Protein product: CASSLTGAHNTEAFF.

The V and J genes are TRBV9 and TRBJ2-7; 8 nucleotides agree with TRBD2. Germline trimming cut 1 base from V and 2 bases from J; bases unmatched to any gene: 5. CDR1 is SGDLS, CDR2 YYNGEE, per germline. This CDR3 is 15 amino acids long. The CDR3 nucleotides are TGTGCCAGCAGCGTAAACGGGAGGGCAACCTACGAGCAGTACTTC. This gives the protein CASSVNGRATYEQYF.

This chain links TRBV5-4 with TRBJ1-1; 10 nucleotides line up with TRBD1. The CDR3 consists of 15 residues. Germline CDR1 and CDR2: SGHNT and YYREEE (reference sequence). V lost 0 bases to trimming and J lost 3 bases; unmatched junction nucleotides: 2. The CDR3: CASSLGTGGHTEAFF. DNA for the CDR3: TGTGCCAGCAGCTTGGGGACAGGGGGACACACTGAAGCTTTCTTT. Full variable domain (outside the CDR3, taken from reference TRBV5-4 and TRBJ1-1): ETGVTQSPTHLIKTRGQQVTLRCSSQSGHNTVSWYQQALGQGPQFIFQYYREEENGRGNFPPRFSGLQFPNYSSELNVNALELDDSALYLCASSLGTGGHTEAFFGQGTRLTVV.